Each of the 9 T cell receptor beta chains below was sequenced from the same sample in a study of CD8 T cells in Susac syndrome. RNA was extracted with the RNeasy kit, and a quantity of about 0.45 to 1 ug was reverse transcribed using random hexamers. TCRdb passed the immunoSEQ multiplex PCR reads through MiXCR, listing each CDR3 protein once. This table holds some 110,000 distinct CDR3 sequences, 85% to 95% found once. The source material was CD4+ T cells from PBMCs. Every receptor here comes from a human donor with multiple sclerosis.

This CDR3 reads CASSETNSPLSGYTF. The CDR3 region has the DNA TGTGCCAGCAGCGAAACCAACAGCCCCCTGAGTGGCTACACCTTC. This chain connects TRBV25-1 to TRBJ1-2; D unresolved. V was clipped by 6 bases and J by 7 bases, with 21 bases between them. In germline, CDR1 is MGHDK, CDR2 SYGVNS. This CDR3 is 15 amino acids long.

This chain connects TRBV2 to TRBJ1-5; the D gene is possibly TRBD1 (6 bases). Germline V lookup: CDR1 SNHLY, CDR2 FYNNEI. V lost 6 bases to trimming and J lost 6 bases, with 12 bases between them. The CDR3 has 13 residues. CDR3 region: CASRTQGSQPQHF. In DNA form, the CDR3 reads TGTGCCAGCAGAACACAGGGATCTCAGCCCCAGCATTTT.

This clonotype was found once. The V gene is TRBV6-5, the J gene TRBJ2-1; perhaps TRBD2 as D (5 bases). The CDR3 is 13 residues long. Germline loops: CDR1 MNHEY, CDR2 SVGAGI. V was cut by 0 bases and J by 8 bases, with 8 bases left in between. CDR3 nucleotides: TGTGCCAGCAGTTACTCGAGCGGCTATGAGCAGTTCTTC. Translated, it gives CASSYSSGYEQFF.

The gene calls are TRBV7-9 and TRBJ1-2, with D tentatively TRBD1 (6 bases). CDR1 SEHNR and CDR2 FQNEAQ come from the germline V gene (reference sequence). The CDR3 contains 13 residues. Deletions cut 3 bases from V and 6 bases from J, with 11 bases between. This chain's CDR3 is CASSFEGVDGYTF. The CDR3 DNA reads as TGTGCCAGCAGCTTCGAGGGGGTGGATGGCTACACCTTC.

The rearrangement links TRBV9 to TRBJ1-5; D is perhaps TRBD1 (6 bases). This CDR3 spans 14 amino acids. Germline assignment: CDR1 SGDLS and CDR2 YYNGEE. V lost 0 bases and J lost 6, with 10 bases in between. The CDR3 DNA reads as TGTGCCAGCAGCGTAGCGGGGGGCCTTCAGCCCCAGCATTTT. Translating it yields CASSVAGGLQPQHF.

The chain uses TRBV28 and TRBJ1-1, with TRBD1 matching over 7 bases. The CDR3 contains 15 residues. Germline CDR1 is MDHEN and CDR2 is SYDVKM. J lost 3 bases, V lost 6 bases, and 10 bases had no gene match. CDR3 loop: CASRLRQGYDTEAFF. CDR3 DNA sequence: TGTGCCAGCAGGTTAAGACAGGGATATGACACTGAAGCTTTCTTT.

This sequence joins TRBV30 and TRBJ2-7; D remains unclear. The CDR3 loop spans 11 amino acids. Trimming removed 0 bases at V and 7 bases at J, with 7 bases between. Germline V gives CDR1 GTSNPN, CDR2 SVGIG (reference sequence). CDR3 sequence reads: CAWSVLGEQYF. CDR3 in DNA: TGTGCCTGGAGTGTACTGGGAGAGCAGTACTTC. Supplemented by reference TRBV30 and TRBJ2-7, the full variable domain reads SQTIHQWPATLVQPVGSPLSLECTVEGTSNPNLYWYRQAAGRGLQLLFYSVGIGQISSEVPQNLSASRPQDRQFILSSKKLLLSDSGFYLCAWSVLGEQYFGPGTRLTVT.

The genes are TRBV6-5 and TRBJ1-2; 8 bases map to TRBD1. The CDR3 spans 14 residues. The junction had 6 bases not matched to a gene; V was cut back by 5 bases and J by 4 bases. CDR1 and CDR2 from the germline V gene are MNHEY and SVGAGI. The CDR3, as DNA: TGTGCCAGCAGTCCTCCGGGACAGGTCTATGGCTACACCTTC. Translation gives CASSPPGQVYGYTF.

This clonotype was recorded only once. The rearrangement joins TRBV29-1 to TRBJ2-3, with TRBD2 matching 7 bases. V shed 4 bases, J shed 5 bases, and the junction held 12 bases outside the gene matches. This CDR3 region has 15 residues. CDR1 is SQVTM, CDR2 ANQGSEA, per germline. The DNA for the CDR3 is TGCAGCGTTGCGAGGGTTGCGGGGGTGGGAGATACGCAGTATTTT. It translates to CSVARVAGVGDTQYF.